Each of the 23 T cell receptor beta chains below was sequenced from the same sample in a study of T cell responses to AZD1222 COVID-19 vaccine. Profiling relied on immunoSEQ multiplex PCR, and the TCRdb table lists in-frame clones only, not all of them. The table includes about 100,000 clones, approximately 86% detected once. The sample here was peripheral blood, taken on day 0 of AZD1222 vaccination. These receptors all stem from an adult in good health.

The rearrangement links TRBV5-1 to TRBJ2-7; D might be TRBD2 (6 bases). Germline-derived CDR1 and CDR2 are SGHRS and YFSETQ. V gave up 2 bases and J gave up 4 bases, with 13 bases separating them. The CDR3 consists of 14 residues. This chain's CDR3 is CASSFGGFRYEQYF. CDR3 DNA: TGCGCCAGCAGCTTTGGAGGGTTTAGGTACGAGCAGTACTTC.

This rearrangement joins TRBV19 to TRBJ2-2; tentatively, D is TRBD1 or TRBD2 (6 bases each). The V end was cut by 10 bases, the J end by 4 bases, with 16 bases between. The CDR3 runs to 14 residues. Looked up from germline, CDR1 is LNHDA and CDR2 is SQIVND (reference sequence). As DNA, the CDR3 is TGTGCCACTAGGGGGGAACGGATCACCGGGGAGCTGTTTTTT. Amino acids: CATRGERITGELFF.

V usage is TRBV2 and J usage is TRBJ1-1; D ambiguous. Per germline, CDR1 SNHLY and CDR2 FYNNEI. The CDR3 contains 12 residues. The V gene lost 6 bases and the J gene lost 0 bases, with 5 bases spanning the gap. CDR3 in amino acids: CASRVMNTEAFF. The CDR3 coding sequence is TGTGCCAGCAGGGTAATGAACACTGAAGCTTTCTTT.

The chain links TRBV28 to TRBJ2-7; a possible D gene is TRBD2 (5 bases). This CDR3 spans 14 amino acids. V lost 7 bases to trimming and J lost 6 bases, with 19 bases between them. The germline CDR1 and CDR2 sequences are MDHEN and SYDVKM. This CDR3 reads CASKSGLNAGEQYF. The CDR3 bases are TGTGCCAGCAAATCCGGACTTAACGCCGGCGAGCAGTACTTC.

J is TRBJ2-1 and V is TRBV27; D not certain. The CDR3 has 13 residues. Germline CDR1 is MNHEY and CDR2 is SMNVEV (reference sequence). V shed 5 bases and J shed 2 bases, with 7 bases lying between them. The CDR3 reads CASSRPPYNEQFF. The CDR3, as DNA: TGTGCCAGCAGTCGTCCCCCCTACAATGAGCAGTTCTTC.

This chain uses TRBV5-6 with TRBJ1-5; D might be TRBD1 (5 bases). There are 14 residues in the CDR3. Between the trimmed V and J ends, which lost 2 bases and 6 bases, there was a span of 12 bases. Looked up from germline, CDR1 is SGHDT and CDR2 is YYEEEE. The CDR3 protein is CASSFGGIVQPQHF. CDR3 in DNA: TGTGCCAGCAGCTTTGGGGGAATCGTTCAGCCCCAGCATTTT. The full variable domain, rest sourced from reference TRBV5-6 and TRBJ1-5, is DAGVTQSPTHLIKTRGQQVTLRCSPKSGHDTVSWYQQALGQGPQFIFQYYEEEERQRGNFPDRFSGHQFPNYSSELNVNALLLGDSALYLCASSFGGIVQPQHFGDGTRLSIL.

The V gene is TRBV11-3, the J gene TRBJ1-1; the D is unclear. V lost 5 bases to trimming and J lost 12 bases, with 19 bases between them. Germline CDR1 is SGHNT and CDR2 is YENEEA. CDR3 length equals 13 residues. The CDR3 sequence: CASSQARAGKTFF. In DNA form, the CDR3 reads TGTGCCAGCAGCCAAGCCCGGGCCGGGAAAACTTTCTTT.

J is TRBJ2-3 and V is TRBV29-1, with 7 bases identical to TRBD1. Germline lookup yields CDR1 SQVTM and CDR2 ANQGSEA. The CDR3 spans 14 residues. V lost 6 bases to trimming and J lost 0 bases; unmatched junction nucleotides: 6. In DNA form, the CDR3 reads TGCAGCGTGGACACAGGGGCTAGCACAGATACGCAGTATTTT. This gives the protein CSVDTGASTDTQYF.

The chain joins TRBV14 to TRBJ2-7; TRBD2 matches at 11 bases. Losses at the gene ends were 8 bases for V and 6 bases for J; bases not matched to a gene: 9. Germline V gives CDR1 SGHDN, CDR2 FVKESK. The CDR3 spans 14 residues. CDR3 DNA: TGTGCCAGCTCATTTAGCGGGAGGGCTCGCGAGCAGTACTTC. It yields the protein CASSFSGRAREQYF. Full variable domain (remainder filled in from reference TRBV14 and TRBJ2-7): EAGVTQFPSHSVIEKGQTVTLRCDPISGHDNLYWYRRVMGKEIKFLLHFVKESKQDESGMPNNRFLAERTGGTYSTLKVQPAELEDSGVYFCASSFSGRAREQYFGPGTRLTVT.

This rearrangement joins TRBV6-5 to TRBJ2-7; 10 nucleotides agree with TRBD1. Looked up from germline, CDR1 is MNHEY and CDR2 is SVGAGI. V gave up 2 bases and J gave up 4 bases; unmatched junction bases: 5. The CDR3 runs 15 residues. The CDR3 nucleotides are TGTGCCAGCAGTTACCGGGACAGGGGTGTATACGAGCAGTACTTC. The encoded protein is CASSYRDRGVYEQYF.

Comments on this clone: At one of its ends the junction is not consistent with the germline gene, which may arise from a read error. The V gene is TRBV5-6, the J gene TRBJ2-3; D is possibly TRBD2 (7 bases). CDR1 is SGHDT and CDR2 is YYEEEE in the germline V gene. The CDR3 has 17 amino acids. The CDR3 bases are TGTGCCAGCTGCTTAGGATTCCGGGGGGCACCACGAGATACGCAGTATTTT. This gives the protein CASCLGFRGAPRDTQYF.

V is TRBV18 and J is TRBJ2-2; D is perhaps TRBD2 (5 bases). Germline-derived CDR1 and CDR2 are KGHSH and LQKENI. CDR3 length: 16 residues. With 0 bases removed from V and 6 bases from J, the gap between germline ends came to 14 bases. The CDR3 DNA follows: TGTGCCAGCTCACCACCGACTGCGTCCGGGGCCGGGGAGCTGTTTTTT. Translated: CASSPPTASGAGELFF. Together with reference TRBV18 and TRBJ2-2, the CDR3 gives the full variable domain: NAGVMQNPRHLVRRRGQEARLRCSPMKGHSHVYWYRQLPEEGLKFMVYLQKENIIDESGMPKERFSAEFPKEGPSILRIQQVVRGDSAAYFCASSPPTASGAGELFFGEGSRLTVL.

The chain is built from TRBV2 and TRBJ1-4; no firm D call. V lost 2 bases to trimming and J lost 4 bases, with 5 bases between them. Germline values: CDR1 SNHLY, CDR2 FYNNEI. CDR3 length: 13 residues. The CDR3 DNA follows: TGTGCCAGCAGTGAATTGGGTAATGAAAAACTGTTTTTT. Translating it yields CASSELGNEKLFF.

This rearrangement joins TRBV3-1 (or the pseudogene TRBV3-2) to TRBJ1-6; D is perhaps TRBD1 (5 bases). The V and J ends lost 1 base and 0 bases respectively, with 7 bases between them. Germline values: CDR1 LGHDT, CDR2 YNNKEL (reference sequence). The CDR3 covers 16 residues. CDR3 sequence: CASSQGGSSYNSPLHF. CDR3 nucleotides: TGTGCCAGCAGCCAAGGGGGGAGCTCCTATAATTCACCCCTCCACTTT.

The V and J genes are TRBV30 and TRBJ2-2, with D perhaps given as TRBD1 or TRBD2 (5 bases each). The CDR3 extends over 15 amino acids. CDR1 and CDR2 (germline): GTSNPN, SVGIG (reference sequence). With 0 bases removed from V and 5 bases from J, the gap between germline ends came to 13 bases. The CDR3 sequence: CAWSVPGRGTGELFF. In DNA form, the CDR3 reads TGTGCCTGGAGTGTACCGGGGCGCGGGACCGGGGAGCTGTTTTTT.

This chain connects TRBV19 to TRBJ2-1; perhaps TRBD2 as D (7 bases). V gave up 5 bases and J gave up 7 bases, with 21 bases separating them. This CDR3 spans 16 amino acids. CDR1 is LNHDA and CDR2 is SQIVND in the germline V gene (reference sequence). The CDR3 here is CASSPRAGGASNEQFF. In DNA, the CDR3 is TGTGCCAGTAGTCCTCGAGCTGGGGGGGCTAGTAATGAGCAGTTCTTC.

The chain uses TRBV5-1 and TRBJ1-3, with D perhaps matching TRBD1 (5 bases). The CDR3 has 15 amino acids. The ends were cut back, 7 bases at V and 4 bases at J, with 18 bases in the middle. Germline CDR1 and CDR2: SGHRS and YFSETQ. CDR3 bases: TGCGCCAGCTCTCCCCCCCAGGGAGACGGAAACACCATATATTTT. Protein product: CASSPPQGDGNTIYF.

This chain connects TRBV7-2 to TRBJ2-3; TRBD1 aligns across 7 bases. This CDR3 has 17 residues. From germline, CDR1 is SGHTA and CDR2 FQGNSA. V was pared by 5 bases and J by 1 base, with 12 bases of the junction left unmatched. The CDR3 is CASSPEGTVHGTDTQYF. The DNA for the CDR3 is TGTGCCAGCAGCCCCGAGGGGACAGTTCATGGCACAGATACGCAGTATTTT.

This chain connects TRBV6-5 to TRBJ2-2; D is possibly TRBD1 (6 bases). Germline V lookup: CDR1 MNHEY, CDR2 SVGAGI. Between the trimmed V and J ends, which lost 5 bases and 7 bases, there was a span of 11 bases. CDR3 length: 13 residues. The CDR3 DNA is TGTGCCAGCAGTCCTCAGGGGATCGGGGAGCTGTTTTTT. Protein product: CASSPQGIGELFF.

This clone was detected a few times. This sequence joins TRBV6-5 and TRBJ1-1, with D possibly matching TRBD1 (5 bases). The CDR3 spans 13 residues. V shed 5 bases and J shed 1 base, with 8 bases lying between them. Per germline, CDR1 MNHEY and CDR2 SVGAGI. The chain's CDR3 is CASSRQSNTEAFF. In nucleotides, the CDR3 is TGTGCCAGCAGTCGACAGTCGAACACTGAAGCTTTCTTT.

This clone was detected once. The CDR3 here is CASSFFSRKRFSNYGYTF. The CDR3 nucleotides read TGTGCCAGCAGTTTTTTCTCCAGAAAACGGTTTTCTAACTATGGCTACACCTTC. J is TRBJ1-2 and V is TRBV28; D call uncertain. Trimming left V 3 bases short and J 0 bases short, with 20 bases between. The CDR3 is 18 amino acids. CDR1 and CDR2 (germline): MDHEN, SYDVKM.

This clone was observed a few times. CDR3 DNA: TGTGCCAGCAGTTTGACAGGCCGGGCCGGAAACACCATATATTTT. It codes for CASSLTGRAGNTIYF. The gene calls are TRBV28 and TRBJ1-3; D is possibly TRBD1 (6 bases). V shed 3 bases and J shed 4 bases, with 13 bases lying between them. CDR3 length: 15 amino acids. Germline V CDR1 and CDR2: MDHEN, SYDVKM.

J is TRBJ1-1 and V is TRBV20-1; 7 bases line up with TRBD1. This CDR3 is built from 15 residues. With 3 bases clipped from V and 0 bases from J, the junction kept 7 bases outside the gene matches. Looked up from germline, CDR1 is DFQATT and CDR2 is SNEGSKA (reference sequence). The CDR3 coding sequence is TGCAGTGCTAGTCCCCAGGGACAGATGAACACTGAAGCTTTCTTT. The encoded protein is CSASPQGQMNTEAFF.